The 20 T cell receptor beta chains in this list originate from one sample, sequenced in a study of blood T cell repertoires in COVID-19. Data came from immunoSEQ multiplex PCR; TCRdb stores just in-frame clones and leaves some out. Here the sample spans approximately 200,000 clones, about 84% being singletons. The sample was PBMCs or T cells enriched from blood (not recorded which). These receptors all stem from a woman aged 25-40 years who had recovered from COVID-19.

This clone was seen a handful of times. DNA for the CDR3: TGTGCCACCAGCAGAGGGGGCACAGGGTTGGTTCAAGAGACCCAGTACTTC. Residues: CATSRGGTGLVQETQYF. The chain links TRBV15 to TRBJ2-5, with a possible D match to TRBD1 (6 bases). Per the germline V gene, CDR1 is LNHNV and CDR2 is YYDKDF (reference sequence). The CDR3 extends over 17 amino acids. The ends were cut back, 1 base at V and 2 bases at J, with 17 bases in the middle.

As DNA, the CDR3 is TGTGCCAGCAGTTACGGGGTAGCGACATACAATGAGCAGTTCTTC. It yields the protein CASSYGVATYNEQFF. V usage is TRBV6-2 or TRBV6-3 and J usage is TRBJ2-1, with D perhaps TRBD2 (5 bases). CDR3 length: 15 amino acids. V dropped 2 bases and J dropped 4 bases, with 12 bases sitting between them. Germline V CDR1 and CDR2: MNHEY, SVGEGT.

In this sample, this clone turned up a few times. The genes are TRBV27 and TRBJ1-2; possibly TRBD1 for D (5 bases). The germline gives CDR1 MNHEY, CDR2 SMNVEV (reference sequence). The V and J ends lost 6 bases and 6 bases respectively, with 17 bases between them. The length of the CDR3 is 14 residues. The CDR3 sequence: CASRGLGPRDGYTF. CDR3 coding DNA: TGTGCCAGCAGGGGGTTAGGGCCCAGGGATGGCTACACCTTC.

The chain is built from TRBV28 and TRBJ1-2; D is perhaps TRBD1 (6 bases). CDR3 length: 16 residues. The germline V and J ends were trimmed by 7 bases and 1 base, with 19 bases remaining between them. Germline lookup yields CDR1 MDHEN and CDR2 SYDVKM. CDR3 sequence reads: CASIEDRRTYNYGYTF. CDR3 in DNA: TGTGCCAGCATCGAGGACAGACGGACCTATAACTATGGCTACACCTTC.

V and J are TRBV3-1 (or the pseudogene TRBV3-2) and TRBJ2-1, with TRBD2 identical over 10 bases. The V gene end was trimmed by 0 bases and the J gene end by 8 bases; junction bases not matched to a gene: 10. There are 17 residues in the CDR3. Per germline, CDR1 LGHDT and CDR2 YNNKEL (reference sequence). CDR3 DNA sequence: TGTGCCAGCAGCCAAGATGGGGGGACTAGCGTTGGGGATGAGCAGTTCTTC. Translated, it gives CASSQDGGTSVGDEQFF.

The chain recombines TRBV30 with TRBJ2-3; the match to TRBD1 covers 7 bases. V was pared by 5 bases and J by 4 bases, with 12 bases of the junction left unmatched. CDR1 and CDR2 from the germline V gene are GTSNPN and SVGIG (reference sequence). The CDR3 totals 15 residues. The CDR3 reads CAWVKAVQGADTQYF. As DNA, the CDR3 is TGTGCCTGGGTAAAAGCCGTTCAGGGGGCAGATACGCAGTATTTT.

CDR3 in DNA: TGTGCCAGCAGTCAATCCTGGGGGACAGTTGACTACGAGCAGTACTTC. Amino acid sequence: CASSQSWGTVDYEQYF. The chain couples TRBV25-1 to TRBJ2-7; 7 nucleotides match TRBD1. Germline trimming cut 5 bases from V and 3 bases from J; bases unmatched to any gene: 13. Germline lookup yields CDR1 MGHDK and CDR2 SYGVNS. The CDR3 runs 16 residues.

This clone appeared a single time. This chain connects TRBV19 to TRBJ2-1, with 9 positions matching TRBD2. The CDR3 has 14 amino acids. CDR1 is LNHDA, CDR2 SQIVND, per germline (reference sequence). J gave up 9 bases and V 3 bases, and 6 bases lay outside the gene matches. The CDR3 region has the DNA TGTGCCAGTAGTATCGGCGGGAGGGCCATTGAGCAGTTCTTC. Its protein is CASSIGGRAIEQFF.

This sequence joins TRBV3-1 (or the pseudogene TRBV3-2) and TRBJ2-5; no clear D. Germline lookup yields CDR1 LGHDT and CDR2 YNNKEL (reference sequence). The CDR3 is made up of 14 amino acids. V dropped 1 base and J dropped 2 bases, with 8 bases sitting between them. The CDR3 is CASSQVSRQETQYF. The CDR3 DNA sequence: TGTGCCAGCAGCCAAGTCAGCAGGCAAGAGACCCAGTACTTC.

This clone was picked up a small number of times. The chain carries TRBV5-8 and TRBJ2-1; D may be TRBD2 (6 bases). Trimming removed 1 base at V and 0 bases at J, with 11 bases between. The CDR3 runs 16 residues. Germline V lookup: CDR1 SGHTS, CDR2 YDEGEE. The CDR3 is CASSLFGGYSYNEQFF. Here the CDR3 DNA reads TGTGCCAGCAGCTTGTTCGGGGGTTACTCCTACAATGAGCAGTTCTTC.

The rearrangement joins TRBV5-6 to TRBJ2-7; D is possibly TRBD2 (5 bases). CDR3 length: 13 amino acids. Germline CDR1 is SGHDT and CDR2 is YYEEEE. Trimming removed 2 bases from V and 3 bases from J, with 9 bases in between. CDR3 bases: TGTGCCAGCAGCTTCCGGGAACGCTACGAGCAGTACTTC. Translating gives CASSFRERYEQYF.

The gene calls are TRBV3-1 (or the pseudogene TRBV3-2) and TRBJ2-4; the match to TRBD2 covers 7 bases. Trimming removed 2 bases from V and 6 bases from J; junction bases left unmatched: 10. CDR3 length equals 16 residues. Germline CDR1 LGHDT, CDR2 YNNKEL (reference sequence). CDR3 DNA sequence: TGTGCCAGCAGCCAATCGGCGCGGGAGAGACGAAACATTCAGTACTTC. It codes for CASSQSARERRNIQYF.

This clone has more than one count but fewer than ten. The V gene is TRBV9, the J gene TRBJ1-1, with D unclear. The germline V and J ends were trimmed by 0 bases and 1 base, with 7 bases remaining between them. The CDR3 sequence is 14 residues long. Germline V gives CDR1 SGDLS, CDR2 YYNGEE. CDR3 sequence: CASSVGAANTEAFF. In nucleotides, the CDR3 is TGTGCCAGCAGCGTAGGAGCGGCGAACACTGAAGCTTTCTTT.

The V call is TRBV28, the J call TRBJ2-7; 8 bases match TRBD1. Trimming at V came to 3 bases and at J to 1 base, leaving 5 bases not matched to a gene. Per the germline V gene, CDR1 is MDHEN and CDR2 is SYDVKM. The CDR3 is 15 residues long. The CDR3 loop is CASSFQGAGSYEQYF. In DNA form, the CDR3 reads TGTGCCAGCAGTTTTCAGGGGGCAGGGTCCTACGAGCAGTACTTC.

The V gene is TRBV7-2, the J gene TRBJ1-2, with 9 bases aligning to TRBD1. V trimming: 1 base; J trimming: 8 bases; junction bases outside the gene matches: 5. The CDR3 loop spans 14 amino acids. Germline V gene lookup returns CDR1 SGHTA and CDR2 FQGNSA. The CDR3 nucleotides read TGTGCCAGCAGCTTAGATGACAGGGGGGGCGGCTACACCTTC. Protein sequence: CASSLDDRGGGYTF.

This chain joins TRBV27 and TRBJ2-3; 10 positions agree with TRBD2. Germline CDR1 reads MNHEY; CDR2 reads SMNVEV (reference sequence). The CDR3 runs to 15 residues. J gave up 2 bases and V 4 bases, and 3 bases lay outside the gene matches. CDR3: CASSWTSGNTDTQYF. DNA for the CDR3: TGTGCCAGCAGTTGGACTAGCGGAAACACAGATACGCAGTATTTT.

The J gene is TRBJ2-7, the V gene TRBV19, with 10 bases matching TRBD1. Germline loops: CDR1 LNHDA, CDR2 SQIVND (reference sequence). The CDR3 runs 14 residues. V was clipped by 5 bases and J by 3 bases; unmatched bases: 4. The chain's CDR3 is CASSVGQGDYEQYF. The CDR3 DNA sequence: TGTGCCAGTAGTGTCGGACAGGGGGACTACGAGCAGTACTTC.

This chain's CDR3 is CASSLAPVNYGYTF. The DNA of the CDR3 is TGCGCCAGCAGCTTGGCCCCCGTTAACTATGGCTACACCTTC. This chain connects TRBV5-1 to TRBJ1-2; D is ambiguous. V was cut by 0 bases and J by 1 base, with 7 bases left in between. Germline V gene sequence: CDR1 SGHRS, CDR2 YFSETQ. The CDR3 has 14 amino acids.

CDR3 residues: CASSSVRGSGYGYTF. CDR3 DNA: TGTGCCAGCAGTTCAGTGAGGGGGTCGGGCTATGGCTACACCTTC. The genes are TRBV6-5 and TRBJ1-2, with D perhaps matching TRBD1 (6 bases). V was cut by 4 bases and J by 4 bases, with 16 bases left in between. There are 15 residues in the CDR3. Germline CDR1 reads MNHEY; CDR2 reads SVGAGI.

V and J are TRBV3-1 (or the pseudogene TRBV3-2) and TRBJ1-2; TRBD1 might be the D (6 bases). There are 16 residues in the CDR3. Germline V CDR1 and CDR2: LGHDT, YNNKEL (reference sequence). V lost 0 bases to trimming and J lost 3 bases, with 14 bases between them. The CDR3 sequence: CASSQDLGQTYYGYTF. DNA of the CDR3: TGTGCCAGCAGCCAAGATCTTGGACAGACGTACTATGGCTACACCTTC.